The clone carrying this T cell receptor beta chain has a handful of counts. Antigen unknown. Amplified TCR beta CDR3 regions came from RNA transcripts. Researchers ran a first-round RT-PCR on the TCR CDR3 using the HTBI primer set. TCRdb itself ran the multiplex PCR reads through MiXCR, one entry per CDR3 protein. The repertoire holds about half a million distinct CDR3 sequences, with nearly 20% as singletons. In germline, CDR1 is MDHEN, CDR2 SYDVKM. This CDR3 contains 13 residues. Trimming took 2 bases from V and 2 from J, leaving 7 bases between them. The entry originates in a study of T cells in Graves' hyperthyroidism and ophthalmopathy. General study findings and limits: By a 13 V-J model, ophthalmopathy was set apart from stable hyperthyroidism.

V gene TRBV28 combines with J gene TRBJ2-7, with D tentatively TRBD1 (5 bases). Sequencing used blood. The TCR comes from a man between 35 and 55 years old with Graves' ophthalmopathy. As DNA, the CDR3 is TGTGCCAGCAGTTTACTGGGGCCCTACGAGCAGTACTTC. Amino acids: CASSLLGPYEQYF.